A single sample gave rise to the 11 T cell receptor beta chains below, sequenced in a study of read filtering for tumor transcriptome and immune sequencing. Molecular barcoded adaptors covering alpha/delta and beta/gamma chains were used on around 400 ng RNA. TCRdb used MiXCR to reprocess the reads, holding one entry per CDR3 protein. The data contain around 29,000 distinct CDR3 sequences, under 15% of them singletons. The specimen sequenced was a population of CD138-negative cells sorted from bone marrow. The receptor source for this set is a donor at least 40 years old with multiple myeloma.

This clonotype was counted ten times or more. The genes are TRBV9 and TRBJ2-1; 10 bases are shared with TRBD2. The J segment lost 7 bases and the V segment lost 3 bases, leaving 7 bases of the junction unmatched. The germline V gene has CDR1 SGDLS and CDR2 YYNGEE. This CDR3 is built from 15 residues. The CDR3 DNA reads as TGTGCCAGCAGCGGTGGCGGACTAGCGGTTAATGAGCAGTTCTTC. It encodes CASSGGGLAVNEQFF.

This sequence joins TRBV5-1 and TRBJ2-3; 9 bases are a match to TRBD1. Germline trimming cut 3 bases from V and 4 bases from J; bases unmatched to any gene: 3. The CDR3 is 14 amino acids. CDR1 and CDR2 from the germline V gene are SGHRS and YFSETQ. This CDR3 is CASSWGTGSDTQYF. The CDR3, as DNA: TGCGCCAGCAGCTGGGGGACAGGGTCAGATACGCAGTATTTT.

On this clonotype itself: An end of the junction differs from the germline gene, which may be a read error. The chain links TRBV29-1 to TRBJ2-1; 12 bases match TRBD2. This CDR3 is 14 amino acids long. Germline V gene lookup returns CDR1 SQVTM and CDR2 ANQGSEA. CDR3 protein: CSAKLAGGYNGQFF. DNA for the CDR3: TGCAGCGCCAAACTAGCGGGAGGTTACAATGGGCAGTTCTTC.

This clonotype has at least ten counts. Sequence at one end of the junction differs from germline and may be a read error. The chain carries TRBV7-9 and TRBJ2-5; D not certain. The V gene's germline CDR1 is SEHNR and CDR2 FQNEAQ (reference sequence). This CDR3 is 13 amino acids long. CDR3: CASSSRGPETQYF. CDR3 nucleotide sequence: TGTGCCAGCAGCTCCCGCGGACCAGAGACCCAGTACTTT.

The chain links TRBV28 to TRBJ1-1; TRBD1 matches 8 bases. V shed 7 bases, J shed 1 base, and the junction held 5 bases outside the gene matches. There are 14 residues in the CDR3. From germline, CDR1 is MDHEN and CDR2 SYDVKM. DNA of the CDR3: TGTGCCAGCACCATAGGACAGGGGAACACTGAAGCTTTCTTT. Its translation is CASTIGQGNTEAFF. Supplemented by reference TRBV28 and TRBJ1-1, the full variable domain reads DVKVTQSSRYLVKRTGEKVFLECVQDMDHENMFWYRQDPGLGLRLIYFSYDVKMKEKGDIPEGYSVSREKKERFSLILESASTNQTSMYLCASTIGQGNTEAFFGQGTRLTVV.

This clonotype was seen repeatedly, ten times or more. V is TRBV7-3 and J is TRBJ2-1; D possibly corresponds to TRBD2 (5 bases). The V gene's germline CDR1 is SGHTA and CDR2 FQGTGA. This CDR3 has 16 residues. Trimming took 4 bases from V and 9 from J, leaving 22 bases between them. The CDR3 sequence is CASSSRGNGVDVEQFF. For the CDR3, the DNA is TGTGCCAGCAGCTCCCGGGGAAATGGGGTCGATGTTGAGCAGTTCTTC.

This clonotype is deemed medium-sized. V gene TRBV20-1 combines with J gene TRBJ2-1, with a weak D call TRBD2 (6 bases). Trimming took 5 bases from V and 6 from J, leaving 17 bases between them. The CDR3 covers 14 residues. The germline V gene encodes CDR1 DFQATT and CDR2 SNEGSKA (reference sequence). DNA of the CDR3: TGCAGTGCTGCTACGACTAGGACGGGCAATGAGCAGTTCTTC. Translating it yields CSAATTRTGNEQFF.

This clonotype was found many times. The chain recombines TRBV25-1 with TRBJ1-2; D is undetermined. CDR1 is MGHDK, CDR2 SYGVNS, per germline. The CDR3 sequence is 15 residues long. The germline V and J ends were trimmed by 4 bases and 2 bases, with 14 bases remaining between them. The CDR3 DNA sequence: TGTGCCAGCAGTGCGGCATGGGAACCCAACTATGGCTACACCTTC. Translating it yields CASSAAWEPNYGYTF.

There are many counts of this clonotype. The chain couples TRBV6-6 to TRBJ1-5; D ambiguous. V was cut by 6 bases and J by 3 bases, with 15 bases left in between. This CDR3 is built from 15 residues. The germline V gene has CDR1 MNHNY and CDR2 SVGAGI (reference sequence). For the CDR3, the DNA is TGTGCCAGCAGCCACGGAGAACGGATCAATCAGCCCCAGCATTTT. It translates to CASSHGERINQPQHF.

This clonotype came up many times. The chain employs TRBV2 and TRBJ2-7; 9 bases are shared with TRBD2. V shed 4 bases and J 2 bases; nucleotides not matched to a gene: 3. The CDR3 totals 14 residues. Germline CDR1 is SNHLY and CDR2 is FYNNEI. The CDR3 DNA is TGTGCCAGCAGTGCCAGCGGGAGGCCCTACGAGCAGTACTTC. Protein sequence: CASSASGRPYEQYF.

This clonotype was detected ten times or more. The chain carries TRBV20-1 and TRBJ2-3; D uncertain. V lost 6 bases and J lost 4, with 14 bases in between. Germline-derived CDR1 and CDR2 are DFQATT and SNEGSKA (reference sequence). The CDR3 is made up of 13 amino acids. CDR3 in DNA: TGCAGTGCAAAGATGGTCGTTCCAGATACGCAGTATTTT. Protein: CSAKMVVPDTQYF.